The 32 T cell receptor beta chains below all came from one sample that was sequenced in a study of a mutant IDH1 vaccine in newly diagnosed glioma. The protocol was immunoSEQ multiplex PCR, while the TCRdb copy is restricted to in-frame clones and leaves out a portion. The sample includes about 68,000 clones, approximately 85% seen only once; the top ten take roughly 8.2%. As to time point: baseline, week 1 (first vaccination visit). Treatment meaning: pre-vaccination baseline after standard-of-care therapy. The sequencing here drew on PBMCs, taken from a glioma patient treated with radiotherapy, temozolomide or both. The receptors were sampled from a man aged 50 to 60 with glioma.

The rearrangement uses TRBV11-2 and TRBJ1-6, with D possibly matching TRBD1 (6 bases). V was clipped by 6 bases and J by 5 bases, with 14 bases between them. The CDR3 runs to 15 residues. CDR1 and CDR2 from the germline V gene are SGHAT and FQNNGV. The CDR3 protein is CASSFRGMHNSPLHF. DNA of the CDR3: TGTGCCAGCAGTTTCAGGGGTATGCATAATTCACCCCTCCACTTT.

This chain uses TRBV4-1 with TRBJ2-7; 9 bases map to TRBD1. Germline CDR1 is MGHRA and CDR2 is YSYEKL. The CDR3 is made up of 17 amino acids. V shed 0 bases, J shed 2 bases, and the junction held 8 bases outside the gene matches. The DNA of the CDR3 is TGCGCCAGCAGCCAAGAGATGGTTAGGGACAGGGCCTACGAGCAGTACTTC. This codes for CASSQEMVRDRAYEQYF.

The chain has TRBV30 and TRBJ2-7, with D possibly being TRBD1 or TRBD2 (5 bases each). The V gene lost 1 base and the J gene lost 6 bases, with 22 bases spanning the gap. Germline loops: CDR1 GTSNPN, CDR2 SVGIG (reference sequence). The CDR3 loop spans 16 amino acids. The chain's CDR3 is CAWSATGGGAGGEQYF. Written as DNA, the CDR3 is TGTGCCTGGAGTGCCACGGGTGGTGGCGCTGGGGGCGAGCAGTACTTC. The full variable domain, rest sourced from reference TRBV30 and TRBJ2-7, is SQTIHQWPATLVQPVGSPLSLECTVEGTSNPNLYWYRQAAGRGLQLLFYSVGIGQISSEVPQNLSASRPQDRQFILSSKKLLLSDSGFYLCAWSATGGGAGGEQYFGPGTRLTVT.

A single count supports this clone. V and J are TRBV2 and TRBJ2-1, with 14 bases fitting TRBD2. The germline CDR1 and CDR2 sequences are SNHLY and FYNNEI. V shed 6 bases, J shed 6 bases, and the junction held 4 bases outside the gene matches. The CDR3 loop spans 15 amino acids. The DNA of the CDR3 is TGTGCCAGCAGGTACGGGACTAGCGGGGGCAATGAGCAGTTCTTC. This sequence encodes CASRYGTSGGNEQFF.

V gene TRBV7-9 combines with J gene TRBJ1-6, with a possible D match to TRBD1 (5 bases). The CDR3 is 15 amino acids. V lost 5 bases to trimming and J lost 10 bases, with 18 bases between them. CDR1 is SEHNR, CDR2 FQNEAQ, per germline (reference sequence). This CDR3 is CASSRLGSQESPLHF. The DNA for the CDR3 is TGTGCCAGCAGCCGGCTAGGGTCACAGGAGTCACCCCTCCACTTT.

J is TRBJ1-1 and V is TRBV11-2; TRBD1 matches 8 bases. Germline assignment: CDR1 SGHAT and CDR2 FQNNGV. The ends lost 4 bases at V and 5 bases at J; junction bases unmatched: 6. The CDR3 extends over 14 amino acids. The chain's CDR3 is CASSSTGGRTEAFF. In nucleotides, the CDR3 is TGTGCCAGCAGCTCCACAGGGGGTAGGACTGAAGCTTTCTTT.

The chain carries TRBV20-1 and TRBJ2-1; D not resolved. The CDR3 has 10 amino acids. CDR1 and CDR2 (germline): DFQATT, SNEGSKA (reference sequence). Trimming pared 3 bases from V and 4 bases from J, leaving 1 base between. The CDR3 loop reads CSASYNEQFF. CDR3 coding DNA: TGCAGTGCTAGTTACAATGAGCAGTTCTTC.

The chain combines TRBV7-2 with TRBJ1-1; D gene unclear. The CDR3 totals 12 residues. Deletions cut 1 base from V and 11 bases from J, with 11 bases between. Germline V gene sequence: CDR1 SGHTA, CDR2 FQGNSA. CDR3 amino acids: CASSLVDVVAFF. The CDR3 region has the DNA TGTGCCAGCAGCTTAGTCGACGTTGTTGCTTTCTTT. Full variable domain (remainder filled in from reference TRBV7-2 and TRBJ1-1): GAGVSQSPSNKVTEKGKDVELRCDPISGHTALYWYRQSLGQGLEFLIYFQGNSAPDKSGLPSDRFSAERTGGSVSTLTIQRTQQEDSAVYLCASSLVDVVAFFGQGTRLTVV.

The chain uses TRBV7-3 and TRBJ2-2; 9 positions agree with TRBD1. The CDR3 length is 15 residues. The germline V gene encodes CDR1 SGHTA and CDR2 FQGTGA. V dropped 5 bases and J dropped 1; count of bases not matched to a gene: 2. CDR3 DNA sequence: TGTGCCAGCAGCCAGGGACAGGGGAACACCGGGGAGCTGTTTTTT. Amino acids: CASSQGQGNTGELFF.

This clone has a handful of counts. V and J are TRBV6-5 and TRBJ2-1, with D possibly matching TRBD1 (5 bases). Trimming cost V 6 bases and J 4 bases, with 10 bases left between them. In germline, CDR1 is MNHEY, CDR2 SVGAGI. The CDR3 totals 13 residues. The CDR3 sequence: CASSPGQYNEQFF. CDR3 DNA: TGTGCCAGCAGCCCTGGACAATACAATGAGCAGTTCTTC.

The rearrangement joins TRBV5-6 to TRBJ1-4; D unresolved. Trimming pared 4 bases from V and 8 bases from J, leaving 12 bases between. This CDR3 has 13 amino acids. Germline V lookup: CDR1 SGHDT, CDR2 YYEEEE. The DNA of the CDR3 is TGTGCCAGCAGCCAAATGACTAGGGAAAAACTGTTTTTT. Protein: CASSQMTREKLFF. Together with reference TRBV5-6 and TRBJ1-4, the CDR3 gives the full variable domain: DAGVTQSPTHLIKTRGQQVTLRCSPKSGHDTVSWYQQALGQGPQFIFQYYEEEERQRGNFPDRFSGHQFPNYSSELNVNALLLGDSALYLCASSQMTREKLFFGSGTQLSVL.

This chain links TRBV10-2 with TRBJ1-2; TRBD1 agrees at 9 bases. This CDR3 region has 17 residues. With 4 bases clipped from V and 0 bases from J, the junction kept 9 bases outside the gene matches. Looked up from germline, CDR1 is WSHSY and CDR2 is SAAADI. The CDR3 DNA is TGCGCCAGCAGTGGAGGGGGACAGGGACCAACTAACTATGGCTACACCTTC. This sequence encodes CASSGGGQGPTNYGYTF.

The chain links TRBV28 to TRBJ2-3, with 11 nucleotides matching TRBD2. CDR1 is MDHEN, CDR2 SYDVKM, per germline. The V segment lost 5 bases and the J segment 1 base; nucleotides outside the gene matches: 5. This CDR3 is built from 16 residues. This CDR3 is CASSQLTSGGTDTQYF. The DNA for the CDR3 is TGTGCCAGCAGTCAACTGACTAGCGGGGGCACAGATACGCAGTATTTT.

The V gene is TRBV7-9, the J gene TRBJ2-7, with D tentatively TRBD2 (8 bases). The germline V gene encodes CDR1 SEHNR and CDR2 FQNEAQ (reference sequence). The CDR3 sequence is 14 residues long. Trimming left V 5 bases short and J 6 bases short, with 17 bases between. For the CDR3, the DNA is TGTGCCAGCAGCCTCGGGAGGGGGCGGCTCGAGCAGTACTTC. Residues: CASSLGRGRLEQYF.

The chain links TRBV6-1 to TRBJ2-5; 8 nucleotides line up with TRBD1. CDR1 is MNHNS, CDR2 SASEGT, per germline. The CDR3 has 12 amino acids. V shed 8 bases and J 9 bases; nucleotides not matched to a gene: 8. The CDR3 region is CASETLTGAQYF. CDR3 nucleotides: TGTGCCAGCGAGACTTTGACAGGGGCCCAGTACTTC.

DNA of the CDR3: TGTGCCAGCAGCTTGTCCTTCACAGATACGCAGTATTTT. Translating gives CASSLSFTDTQYF. The chain uses TRBV5-6 and TRBJ2-3; D is unclear. Germline V gives CDR1 SGHDT, CDR2 YYEEEE. The CDR3 is made up of 13 amino acids. V was clipped by 1 base and J by 2 bases, with 5 bases between them.

The sample holds a few counts of this clone. The chain joins TRBV30 to TRBJ2-7; D unclear. Germline CDR1 is GTSNPN and CDR2 is SVGIG (reference sequence). The CDR3 runs to 14 residues. The germline V and J ends were trimmed by 2 bases and 5 bases, with 16 bases remaining between them. CDR3 amino acids: CAWSSGSLSDEQYF. The DNA of the CDR3 is TGTGCCTGGAGTTCAGGTAGCCTCTCGGACGAGCAGTACTTC.

V is TRBV30 and J is TRBJ1-3; D unresolved. CDR3 size: 14 residues. Germline values: CDR1 GTSNPN, CDR2 SVGIG (reference sequence). Trimming took off 0 bases at V and 0 bases at J, with 6 bases between the two ends. The CDR3 DNA is TGTGCCTGGAGTGTACAGCTCTCTGGAAACACCATATATTTT. Protein: CAWSVQLSGNTIYF.

V is TRBV30 and J is TRBJ1-4, with a weak D call TRBD1 (6 bases). Germline-derived CDR1 and CDR2 are GTSNPN and SVGIG (reference sequence). The CDR3 consists of 14 residues. Trimming left V 3 bases short and J 8 bases short, with 16 bases between. This chain's CDR3 is CAWRGQGLLEKLFF. CDR3 coding DNA: TGTGCCTGGAGGGGGCAGGGGTTGTTGGAAAAACTGTTTTTT.

V usage is TRBV6-5 and J usage is TRBJ2-1; D is undetermined. CDR1 is MNHEY and CDR2 is SVGAGI in the germline V gene. The CDR3 has 13 amino acids. V shed 7 bases and J shed 2 bases, with 9 bases lying between them. The DNA for the CDR3 is TGTGCCAGCACTCCCTCAACCTACAATGAGCAGTTCTTC. Translating it yields CASTPSTYNEQFF.

V and J are TRBV29-1 and TRBJ1-5, with unresolved D. The germline V gene encodes CDR1 SQVTM and CDR2 ANQGSEA. CDR3 size: 13 residues. Trimming left V 4 bases short and J 0 bases short, with 7 bases between. CDR3 amino acids: CSVAENSNQPQHF. The CDR3 DNA is TGCAGCGTTGCAGAAAATAGCAATCAGCCCCAGCATTTT.

The chain couples TRBV28 to TRBJ2-1; D perhaps matches TRBD2 (6 bases). Germline assignment: CDR1 MDHEN and CDR2 SYDVKM. CDR3 length: 15 amino acids. V dropped 3 bases and J dropped 4 bases, with 13 bases sitting between them. CDR3 sequence reads: CASSLLAGKYNEQFF. CDR3 nucleotides: TGTGCCAGCAGTTTGTTGGCGGGGAAGTACAATGAGCAGTTCTTC.

The chain uses TRBV5-8 and TRBJ1-5; no definite D call. The CDR3 has 15 residues. Trimming took off 0 bases at V and 0 bases at J, with 7 bases between the two ends. Germline CDR1 and CDR2: SGHTS and YDEGEE. CDR3: CASSLAVYSNQPQHF. CDR3 nucleotide sequence: TGTGCCAGCAGCTTGGCCGTGTATAGCAATCAGCCCCAGCATTTT.

V gene TRBV5-1 combines with J gene TRBJ1-2; D uncertain. With 0 bases removed from V and 2 bases from J, the gap between germline ends came to 8 bases. Germline CDR1 is SGHRS and CDR2 is YFSETQ. CDR3 size: 14 residues. DNA of the CDR3: TGCGCCAGCAGCTTGGTGGCCAGAAACTATGGCTACACCTTC. It yields the protein CASSLVARNYGYTF.

The chain combines TRBV7-9 with TRBJ1-3, with D possibly matching TRBD1 (5 bases). The CDR3 contains 14 residues. V lost 4 bases and J lost 11, with 18 bases in between. Germline lookup yields CDR1 SEHNR and CDR2 FQNEAQ (reference sequence). The CDR3 nucleotides read TGTGCCAGCAGCTCGCCGGGACTGCCTGGATCCATATATTTT. It is translated as CASSSPGLPGSIYF.

The V call is TRBV19, the J call TRBJ1-5; 7 nucleotides align to TRBD1. The trim removed 5 bases at V and 4 bases at J, leaving 8 bases unmatched. The germline gives CDR1 LNHDA, CDR2 SQIVND (reference sequence). CDR3 length: 15 residues. In DNA form, the CDR3 reads TGTGCCAGTAGTGTTCCGGGACAGTTAAATCAGCCCCAGCATTTT. It translates to CASSVPGQLNQPQHF.

The CDR3 loop reads CASSYSGRAETQYF. The CDR3, as DNA: TGTGCCAGCAGTTACTCGGGCAGGGCGGAGACCCAGTACTTC. V and J are TRBV6-5 and TRBJ2-5, with a weak D call TRBD1 (5 bases). Germline-derived CDR1 and CDR2 are MNHEY and SVGAGI. Trimming took 0 bases from V and 5 from J, leaving 10 bases between them. This CDR3 spans 14 amino acids.

The CDR3 is CASSFRPPWTGNNQPQHF. CDR3 bases: TGTGCCAGCAGTTTTCGACCCCCCTGGACAGGGAACAATCAGCCCCAGCATTTT. This chain connects TRBV27 to TRBJ1-5, with 8 bases matching TRBD1. The germline V gene encodes CDR1 MNHEY and CDR2 SMNVEV (reference sequence). J gave up 3 bases and V 3 bases, and 13 bases lay outside the gene matches. This CDR3 has 18 amino acids.

V is TRBV9 and J is TRBJ1-5; weak D call: TRBD1 (6 bases). This CDR3 contains 14 residues. In germline, CDR1 is SGDLS, CDR2 YYNGEE. The germline V and J ends were trimmed by 3 bases and 4 bases, with 11 bases remaining between them. In nucleotides, the CDR3 is TGTGCCAGCAGCGCCGGACAGATAAATCAGCCCCAGCATTTT. It codes for CASSAGQINQPQHF.

The chain has TRBV18 and TRBJ1-1; possible D gene TRBD1, 5 bases. The germline V gene has CDR1 KGHSH and CDR2 LQKENI. V lost 5 bases to trimming and J lost 1 base, with 14 bases between them. The CDR3 covers 15 residues. The DNA for the CDR3 is TGTGCCAGCTCATTGCACGGGGGGACGAACACTGAAGCTTTCTTT. As protein: CASSLHGGTNTEAFF.

This sequence joins TRBV7-3 and TRBJ2-1; D is perhaps TRBD1 or TRBD2 (6 bases each). Per the germline V gene, CDR1 is SGHTA and CDR2 is FQGTGA. V was trimmed by 2 bases and J by 8 bases, leaving 10 bases between them. The CDR3 has 13 amino acids. Here the CDR3 DNA reads TGTGCCAGCAGCTTACCGGGGGCTGATGAGCAGTTCTTC. As protein: CASSLPGADEQFF. Full variable domain (remainder filled in from reference TRBV7-3 and TRBJ2-1): GAGVSQTPSNKVTEKGKYVELRCDPISGHTALYWYRQSLGQGPEFLIYFQGTGAADDSGLPNDRFFAVRPEGSVSTLKIQRTERGDSAVYLCASSLPGADEQFFGPGTRLTVL.

The chain has TRBV29-1 and TRBJ2-5, with D possibly being TRBD1 or TRBD2 (5 bases each). With 8 bases removed from V and 5 bases from J, the gap between germline ends came to 15 bases. CDR1 and CDR2 (germline): SQVTM, ANQGSEA. The CDR3 spans 12 residues. CDR3 in DNA: TGCAGCTACCAATTTGAGGGGGAGACCCAGTACTTC. Protein product: CSYQFEGETQYF.